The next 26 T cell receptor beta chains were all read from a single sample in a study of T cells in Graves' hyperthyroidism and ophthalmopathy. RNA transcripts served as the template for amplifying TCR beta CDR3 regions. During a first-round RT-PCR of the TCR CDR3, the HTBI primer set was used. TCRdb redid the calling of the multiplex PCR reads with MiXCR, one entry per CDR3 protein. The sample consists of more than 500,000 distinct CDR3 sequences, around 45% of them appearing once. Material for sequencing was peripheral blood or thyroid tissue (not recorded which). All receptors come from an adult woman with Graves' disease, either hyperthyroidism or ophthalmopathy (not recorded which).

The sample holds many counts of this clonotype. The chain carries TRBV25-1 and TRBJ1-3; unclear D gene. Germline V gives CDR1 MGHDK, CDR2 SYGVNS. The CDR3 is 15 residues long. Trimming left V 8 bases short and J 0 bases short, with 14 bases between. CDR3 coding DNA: TGTGCCAGCTTAAGCAGCGCCTTCTCTGGAAACACCATATATTTT. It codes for CASLSSAFSGNTIYF.

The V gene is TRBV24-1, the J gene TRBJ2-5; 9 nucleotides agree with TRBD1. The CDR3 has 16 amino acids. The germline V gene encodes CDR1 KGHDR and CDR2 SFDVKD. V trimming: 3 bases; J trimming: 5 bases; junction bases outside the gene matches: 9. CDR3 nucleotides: TGTGCCACCAGTGATGCTCGACAGGGGGGGAGGGAGACCCAGTACTTC. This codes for CATSDARQGGRETQYF.

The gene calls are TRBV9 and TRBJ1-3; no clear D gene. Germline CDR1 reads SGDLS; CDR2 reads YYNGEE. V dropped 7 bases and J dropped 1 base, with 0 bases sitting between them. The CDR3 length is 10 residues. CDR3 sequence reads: CASSGNTIYF. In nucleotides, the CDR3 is TGTGCCAGCTCTGGAAACACCATATATTTT.

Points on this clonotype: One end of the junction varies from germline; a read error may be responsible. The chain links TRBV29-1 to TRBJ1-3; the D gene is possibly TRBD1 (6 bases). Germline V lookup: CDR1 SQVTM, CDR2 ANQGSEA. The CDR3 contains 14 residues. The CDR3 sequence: CSVEDRLGGNTIYF. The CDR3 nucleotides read TGCAGCGTGGAAGACAGGTTGGGGGGAAACACCATATATTTT.

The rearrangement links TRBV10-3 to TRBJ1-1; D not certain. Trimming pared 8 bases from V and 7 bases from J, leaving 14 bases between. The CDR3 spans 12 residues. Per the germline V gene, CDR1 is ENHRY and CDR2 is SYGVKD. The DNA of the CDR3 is TGTGCCATCGGAGGGAGGGATGATGAAGCTTTCTTT. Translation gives CAIGGRDDEAFF.

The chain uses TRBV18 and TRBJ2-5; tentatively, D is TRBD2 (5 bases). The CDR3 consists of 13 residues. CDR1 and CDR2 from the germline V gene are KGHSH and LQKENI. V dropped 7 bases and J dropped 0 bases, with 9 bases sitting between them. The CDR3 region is CASLLGNQETQYF. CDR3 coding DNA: TGTGCCAGCTTACTCGGGAACCAAGAGACCCAGTACTTC.

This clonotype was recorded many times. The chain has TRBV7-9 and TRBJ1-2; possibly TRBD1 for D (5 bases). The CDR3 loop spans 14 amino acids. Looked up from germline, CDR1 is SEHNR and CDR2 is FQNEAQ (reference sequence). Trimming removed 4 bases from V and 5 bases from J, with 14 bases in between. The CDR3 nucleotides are TGTGCCAGCAGCTCCGACAGAACCCCATATGGCTACACCTTC. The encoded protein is CASSSDRTPYGYTF.

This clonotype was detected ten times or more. The CDR3 region is CASSLAFGSHLYRGTEQYF. For the CDR3, the DNA is TGCGCCAGCAGCTTGGCATTCGGATCCCACCTTTATCGAGGTACCGAGCAGTACTTC. This chain joins TRBV5-1 and TRBJ2-7; D call uncertain. CDR1 is SGHRS, CDR2 YFSETQ, per germline. The germline V and J ends were trimmed by 0 bases and 6 bases, with 28 bases remaining between them. This CDR3 contains 19 residues.

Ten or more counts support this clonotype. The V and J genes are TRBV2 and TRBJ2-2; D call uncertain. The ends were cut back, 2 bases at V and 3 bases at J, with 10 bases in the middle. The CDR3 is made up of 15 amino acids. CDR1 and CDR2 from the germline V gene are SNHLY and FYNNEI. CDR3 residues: CASSERPVDTGELFF. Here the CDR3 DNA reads TGTGCCAGCAGTGAACGTCCGGTCGACACCGGGGAGCTGTTTTTT.

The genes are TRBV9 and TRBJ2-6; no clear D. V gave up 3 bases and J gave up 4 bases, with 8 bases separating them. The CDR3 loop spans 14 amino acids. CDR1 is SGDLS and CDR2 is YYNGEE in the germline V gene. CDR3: CASSGNTGANVLTF. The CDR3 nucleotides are TGTGCCAGCAGCGGAAACACCGGGGCCAACGTCCTGACTTTC.

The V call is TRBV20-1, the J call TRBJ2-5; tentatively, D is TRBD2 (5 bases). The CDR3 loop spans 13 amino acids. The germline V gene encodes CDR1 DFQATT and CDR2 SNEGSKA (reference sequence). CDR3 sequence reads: CSVEGRYQETQYF. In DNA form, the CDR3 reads TGCAGCGTAGAGGGAAGGTACCAAGAGACCCAGTACTTC.

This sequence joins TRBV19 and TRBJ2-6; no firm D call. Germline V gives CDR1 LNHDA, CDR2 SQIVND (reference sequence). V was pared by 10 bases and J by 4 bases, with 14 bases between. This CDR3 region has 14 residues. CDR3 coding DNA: TGTGCCATCAGCCGCCGGCAGGGGGCCAACGTCCTGACTTTC. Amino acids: CAISRRQGANVLTF. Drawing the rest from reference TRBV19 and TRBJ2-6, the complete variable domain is DGGITQSPKYLFRKEGQNVTLSCEQNLNHDAMYWYRQDPGQGLRLIYYSQIVNDFQKGDIAEGYSVSREKKESFPLTVTSAQKNPTAFYLCAISRRQGANVLTFGAGSRLTVL.

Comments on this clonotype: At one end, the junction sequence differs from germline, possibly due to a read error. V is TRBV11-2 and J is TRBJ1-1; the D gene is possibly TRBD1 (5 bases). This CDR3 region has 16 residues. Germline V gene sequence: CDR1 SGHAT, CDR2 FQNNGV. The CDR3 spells CASSPLSGHLNTEACF. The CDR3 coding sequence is TGTGCCAGCAGCCCTTTGTCCGGACACCTGAACACTGAAGCTTGCTTT. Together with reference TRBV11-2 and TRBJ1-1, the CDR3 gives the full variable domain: EAGVAQSPRYKIIEKRQSVAFWCNPISGHATLYWYQQILGQGPKLLIQFQNNGVVDDSQLPKDRFSAERLKGVDSTLKIQPAKLEDSAVYLCASSPLSGHLNTEACFGQGTRLTVV.

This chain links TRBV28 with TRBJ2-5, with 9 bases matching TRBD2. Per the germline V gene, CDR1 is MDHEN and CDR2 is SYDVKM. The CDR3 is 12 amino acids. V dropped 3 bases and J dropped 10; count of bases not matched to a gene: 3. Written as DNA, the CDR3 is TGTGCCAGCAGTTTGAGCGGGAGGAACCAGTACTTC. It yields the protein CASSLSGRNQYF.

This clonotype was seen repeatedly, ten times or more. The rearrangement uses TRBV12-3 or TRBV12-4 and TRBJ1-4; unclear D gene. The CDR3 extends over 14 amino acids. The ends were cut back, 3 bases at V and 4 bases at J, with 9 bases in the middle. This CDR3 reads CASSLGEVNEKLFF. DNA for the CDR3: TGTGCCAGCAGTTTGGGAGAGGTTAATGAAAAACTGTTTTTT.

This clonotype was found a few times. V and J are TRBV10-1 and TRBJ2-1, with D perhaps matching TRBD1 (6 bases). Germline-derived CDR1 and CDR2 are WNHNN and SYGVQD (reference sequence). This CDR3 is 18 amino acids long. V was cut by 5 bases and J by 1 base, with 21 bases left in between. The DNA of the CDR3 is TGCGCCAGCAGTTTATCGAACAGGGTCGCGGATTCCTACAATGAGCAGTTCTTC. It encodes CASSLSNRVADSYNEQFF.

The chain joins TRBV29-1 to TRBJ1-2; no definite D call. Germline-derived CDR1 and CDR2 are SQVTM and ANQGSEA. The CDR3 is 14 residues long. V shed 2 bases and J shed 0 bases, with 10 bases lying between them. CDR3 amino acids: CSVESLRTNYGYTF. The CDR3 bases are TGCAGCGTTGAATCGCTTAGGACTAACTATGGCTACACCTTC.

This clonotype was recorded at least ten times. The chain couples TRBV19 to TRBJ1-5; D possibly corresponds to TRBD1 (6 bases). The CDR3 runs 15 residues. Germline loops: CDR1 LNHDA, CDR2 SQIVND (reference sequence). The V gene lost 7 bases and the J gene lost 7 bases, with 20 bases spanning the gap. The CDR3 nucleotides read TGTGCCAGTAATCCTAGAGGGGGGCGGTGGCAGCCCCAGCATTTT. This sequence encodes CASNPRGGRWQPQHF.

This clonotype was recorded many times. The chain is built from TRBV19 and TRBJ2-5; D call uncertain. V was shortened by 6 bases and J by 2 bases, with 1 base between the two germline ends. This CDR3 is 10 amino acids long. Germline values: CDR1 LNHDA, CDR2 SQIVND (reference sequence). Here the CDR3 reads CASRQETQYF. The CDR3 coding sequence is TGTGCCAGTAGACAAGAGACCCAGTACTTC.

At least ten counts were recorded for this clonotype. The DNA for the CDR3 is TGCAGCGTTGAAGGGACGGCACACGAGCAGTACTTC. It encodes CSVEGTAHEQYF. This chain connects TRBV29-1 to TRBJ2-7; D not certain. With 1 base removed from V and 5 bases from J, the gap between germline ends came to 9 bases. The CDR3 contains 12 residues. Germline assignment: CDR1 SQVTM and CDR2 ANQGSEA.

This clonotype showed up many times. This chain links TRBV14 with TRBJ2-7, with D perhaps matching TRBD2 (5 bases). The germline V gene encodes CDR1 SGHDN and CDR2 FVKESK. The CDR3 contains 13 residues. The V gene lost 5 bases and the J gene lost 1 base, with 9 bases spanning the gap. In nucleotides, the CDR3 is TGTGCCAGCAGCTTGGACTTATCCTACGAGCAGTACTTC. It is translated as CASSLDLSYEQYF. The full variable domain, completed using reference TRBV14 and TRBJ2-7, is EAGVTQFPSHSVIEKGQTVTLRCDPISGHDNLYWYRRVMGKEIKFLLHFVKESKQDESGMPNNRFLAERTGGTYSTLKVQPAELEDSGVYFCASSLDLSYEQYFGPGTRLTVT.

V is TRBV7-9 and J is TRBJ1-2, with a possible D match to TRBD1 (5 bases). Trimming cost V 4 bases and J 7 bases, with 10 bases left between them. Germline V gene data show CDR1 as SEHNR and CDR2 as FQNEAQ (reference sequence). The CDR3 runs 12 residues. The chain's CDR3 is CASSSRGVGYTF. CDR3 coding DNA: TGTGCCAGCAGCTCCCGAGGGGTTGGCTACACCTTC.

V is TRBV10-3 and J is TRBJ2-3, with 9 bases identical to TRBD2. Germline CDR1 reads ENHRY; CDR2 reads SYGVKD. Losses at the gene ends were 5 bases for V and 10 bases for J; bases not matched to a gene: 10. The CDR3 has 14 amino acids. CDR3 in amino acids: CAISPAGGLPSQYF. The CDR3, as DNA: TGTGCCATCAGTCCGGCGGGAGGGCTTCCGTCGCAGTATTTT.

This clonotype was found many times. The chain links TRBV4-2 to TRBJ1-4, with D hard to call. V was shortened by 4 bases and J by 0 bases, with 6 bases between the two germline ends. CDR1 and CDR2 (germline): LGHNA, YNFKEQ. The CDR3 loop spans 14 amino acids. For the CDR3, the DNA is TGTGCCAGCAGCCCGAGCCCAACTAATGAAAAACTGTTTTTT. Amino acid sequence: CASSPSPTNEKLFF.

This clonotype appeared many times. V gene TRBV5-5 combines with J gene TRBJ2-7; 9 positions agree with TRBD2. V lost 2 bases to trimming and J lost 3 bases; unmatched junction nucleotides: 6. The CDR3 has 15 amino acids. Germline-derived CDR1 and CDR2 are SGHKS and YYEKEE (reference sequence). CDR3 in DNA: TGTGCCAGCAGCTTATCCTATAGCGGGAGCTACGAGCAGTACTTC. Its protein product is CASSLSYSGSYEQYF.

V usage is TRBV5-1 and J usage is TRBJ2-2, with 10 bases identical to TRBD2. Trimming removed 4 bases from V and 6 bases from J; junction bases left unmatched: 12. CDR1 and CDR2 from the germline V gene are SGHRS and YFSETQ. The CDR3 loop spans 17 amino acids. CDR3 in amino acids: CASSTRTVAGGPGELFF. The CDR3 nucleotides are TGCGCCAGCAGCACCCGGACTGTAGCGGGGGGACCCGGGGAGCTGTTTTTT.